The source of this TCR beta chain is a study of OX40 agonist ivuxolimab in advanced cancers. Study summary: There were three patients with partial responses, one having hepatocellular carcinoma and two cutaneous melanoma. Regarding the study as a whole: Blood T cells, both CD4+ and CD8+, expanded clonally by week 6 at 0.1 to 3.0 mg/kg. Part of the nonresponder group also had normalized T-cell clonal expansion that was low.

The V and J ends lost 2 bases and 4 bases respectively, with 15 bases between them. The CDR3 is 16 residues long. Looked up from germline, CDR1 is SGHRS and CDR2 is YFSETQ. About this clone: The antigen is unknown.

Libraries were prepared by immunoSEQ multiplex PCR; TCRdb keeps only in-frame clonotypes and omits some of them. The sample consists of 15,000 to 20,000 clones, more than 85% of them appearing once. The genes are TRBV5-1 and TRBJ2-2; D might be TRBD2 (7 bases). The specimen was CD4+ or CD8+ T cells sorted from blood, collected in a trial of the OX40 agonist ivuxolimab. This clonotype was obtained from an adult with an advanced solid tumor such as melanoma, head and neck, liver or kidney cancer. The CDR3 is CASSLNGGAVTGELFF. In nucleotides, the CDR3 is TGCGCCAGCAGCTTAAATGGGGGGGCGGTCACCGGGGAGCTGTTTTTT. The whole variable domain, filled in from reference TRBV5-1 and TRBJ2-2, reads KAGVTQTPRYLIKTRGQQVTLSCSPISGHRSVSWYQQTPGQGLQFLFEYFSETQRNKGNFPGRFSGRQFSNSRSEMNVSTLELGDSALYLCASSLNGGAVTGELFFGEGSRLTVL.